The 22 T cell receptor beta chains below all came from one sample that was sequenced in a study of blood T cell repertoires in COVID-19. TCRdb's table, derived via immunoSEQ multiplex PCR, lists solely in-frame clones and lacks some. Of about 49,000 clones in the sample, around 82% were seen once. The sample taken for sequencing was peripheral blood. These receptors were collected from a human donor in a cohort sampled during active COVID-19.

The gene calls are TRBV19 and TRBJ2-1; possibly TRBD2 for D (6 bases). V was cut by 5 bases and J by 6 bases, with 14 bases left in between. This CDR3 region has 14 residues. Looked up from germline, CDR1 is LNHDA and CDR2 is SQIVND (reference sequence). The CDR3 is CASSFGQGGNEQFF. The CDR3, as DNA: TGTGCCAGTAGTTTCGGGCAGGGAGGCAATGAGCAGTTCTTC.

This sequence joins TRBV28 and TRBJ2-4; TRBD2 agrees at 7 bases. Germline CDR1 and CDR2: MDHEN and SYDVKM. The CDR3 is made up of 15 amino acids. Unmatched junction bases numbered 8, after V lost 3 bases and J lost 6 bases. DNA of the CDR3: TGTGCCAGCAGTTTGGCTAGCGGTGGCTTAAACATTCAGTACTTC. This translates into CASSLASGGLNIQYF. The whole variable domain, filled in from reference TRBV28 and TRBJ2-4, reads DVKVTQSSRYLVKRTGEKVFLECVQDMDHENMFWYRQDPGLGLRLIYFSYDVKMKEKGDIPEGYSVSREKKERFSLILESASTNQTSMYLCASSLASGGLNIQYFGAGTRLSVL.

This sequence joins TRBV9 and TRBJ1-4; D is uncertain. The CDR3 covers 16 residues. Germline CDR1 and CDR2: SGDLS and YYNGEE. The V end was cut by 2 bases, the J end by 1 base, with 12 bases between. As DNA, the CDR3 is TGTGCCAGCAGCGTCGGGTTGACTTTAACTAATGAAAAACTGTTTTTT. Translated: CASSVGLTLTNEKLFF.

The chain joins TRBV29-1 to TRBJ2-1; 11 bases map to TRBD2. The CDR3 covers 15 residues. The J segment lost 0 bases and the V segment lost 5 bases, leaving 3 bases of the junction unmatched. CDR1 and CDR2 from the germline V gene are SQVTM and ANQGSEA. The CDR3 DNA reads TGCAGCGTTTCGACTAGCGGGACCTCCTACAATGAGCAGTTCTTC. Protein: CSVSTSGTSYNEQFF.

The table lists this clone with a count of one. V and J are TRBV5-1 and TRBJ2-7, with 12 bases identical to TRBD2. The germline gives CDR1 SGHRS, CDR2 YFSETQ. V shed 3 bases and J 0 bases; nucleotides not matched to a gene: 1. The CDR3 spans 15 residues. CDR3 DNA sequence: TGCGCCAGCAGCTCGACTAGCGGGAGCTCCTACGAGCAGTACTTC. Protein product: CASSSTSGSSYEQYF. Full variable domain (rest looked up from reference TRBV5-1 and TRBJ2-7): KAGVTQTPRYLIKTRGQQVTLSCSPISGHRSVSWYQQTPGQGLQFLFEYFSETQRNKGNFPGRFSGRQFSNSRSEMNVSTLELGDSALYLCASSSTSGSSYEQYFGPGTRLTVT.

This chain joins TRBV3-1 (or the pseudogene TRBV3-2) and TRBJ1-2, with 7 bases identical to TRBD1. Unmatched junction bases numbered 10, after V lost 4 bases and J lost 2 bases. CDR3 length equals 16 residues. Germline CDR1 LGHDT, CDR2 YNNKEL (reference sequence). The CDR3 DNA follows: TGTGCCAGCAGCCCTTTACTCCAGGGGGGCAACTATGGCTACACCTTC. This gives the protein CASSPLLQGGNYGYTF.

The chain employs TRBV19 and TRBJ1-2, with D unclear. Germline values: CDR1 LNHDA, CDR2 SQIVND (reference sequence). This CDR3 is 18 amino acids long. V was cut by 3 bases and J by 0 bases, with 20 bases left in between. As DNA, the CDR3 is TGTGCCAGTAGTATTCCCTCCGAGGCGGGGAGTACTAACTATGGCTACACCTTC. Its protein is CASSIPSEAGSTNYGYTF.

V is TRBV2 and J is TRBJ2-7; 10 bases are shared with TRBD1. V was pared by 5 bases and J by 3 bases, with 7 bases of the junction left unmatched. CDR1 is SNHLY and CDR2 is FYNNEI in the germline V gene. The CDR3 is 15 amino acids. CDR3 nucleotides: TGTGCCAGCAGTCAAGGACAGGGGGTGCACTACGAGCAGTACTTC. Translated, it gives CASSQGQGVHYEQYF.

This chain connects TRBV5-4 to TRBJ2-1; 9 positions agree with TRBD1. The CDR3 has 17 amino acids. Germline V lookup: CDR1 SGHNT, CDR2 YYREEE (reference sequence). Germline trimming cut 3 bases from V and 4 bases from J; bases unmatched to any gene: 11. The CDR3 loop is CASSSIGTGRGYNEQFF. DNA for the CDR3: TGTGCCAGCAGCTCCATTGGGACAGGGAGGGGATACAATGAGCAGTTCTTC. Full variable domain (remainder filled in from reference TRBV5-4 and TRBJ2-1): ETGVTQSPTHLIKTRGQQVTLRCSSQSGHNTVSWYQQALGQGPQFIFQYYREEENGRGNFPPRFSGLQFPNYSSELNVNALELDDSALYLCASSSIGTGRGYNEQFFGPGTRLTVL.

The V gene is TRBV5-1, the J gene TRBJ1-1; D remains ambiguous. Trimming removed 0 bases from V and 0 bases from J, with 6 bases in between. In germline, CDR1 is SGHRS, CDR2 YFSETQ. This CDR3 region has 14 residues. As DNA, the CDR3 is TGCGCCAGCAGCTTGGTTGTCATGAACACTGAAGCTTTCTTT. Translating gives CASSLVVMNTEAFF.

This clone has a handful of counts. This chain uses TRBV30 with TRBJ1-4; D ambiguous. The CDR3 has 13 residues. Germline assignment: CDR1 GTSNPN and CDR2 SVGIG (reference sequence). V gave up 3 bases and J gave up 7 bases, with 12 bases separating them. The CDR3 here is CAWSTGLLEKLFF. CDR3 sequence (DNA): TGTGCCTGGAGCACTGGTCTTCTTGAAAAACTGTTTTTT.

The V call is TRBV7-8, the J call TRBJ2-1, with TRBD2 identical over 8 bases. CDR3 length equals 17 residues. V shed 3 bases, J shed 0 bases, and the junction held 7 bases outside the gene matches. Germline V gene lookup returns CDR1 SGHVS and CDR2 FQNEAQ. The CDR3 is CASSFLAGTSSYNEQFF. CDR3 coding DNA: TGTGCCAGCAGCTTCTTAGCGGGGACGAGCTCCTACAATGAGCAGTTCTTC.

This chain connects TRBV10-3 to TRBJ2-2; TRBD1 might be the D (5 bases). Trimming took 2 bases from V and 2 from J, leaving 6 bases between them. Per the germline V gene, CDR1 is ENHRY and CDR2 is SYGVKD. The CDR3 runs 14 residues. This CDR3 is CAISERGNTGELFF. The CDR3 coding sequence is TGTGCCATCAGTGAGAGGGGAAACACCGGGGAGCTGTTTTTT.

In its sample, this clone was seen once. The CDR3 DNA reads TGCGCCAGCAGGCGGGTTTCTACTAGCACAGATACGCAGTATTTT. Translating it yields CASRRVSTSTDTQYF. This chain connects TRBV5-1 to TRBJ2-3, with a possible D match to TRBD2 (5 bases). This CDR3 spans 15 amino acids. Germline assignment: CDR1 SGHRS and CDR2 YFSETQ. V was shortened by 5 bases and J by 0 bases, with 13 bases between the two germline ends.

V usage is TRBV3-1 (or the pseudogene TRBV3-2) and J usage is TRBJ2-7; 12 bases map to TRBD2. Unmatched junction bases numbered 2, after V lost 2 bases and J lost 0 bases. The CDR3 contains 16 residues. Germline V gene lookup returns CDR1 LGHDT and CDR2 YNNKEL (reference sequence). The CDR3 spells CASSQRTSGNSYEQYF. The CDR3 DNA reads TGTGCCAGCAGCCAACGGACTAGCGGGAACTCCTACGAGCAGTACTTC.

The rearrangement links TRBV12-3 or TRBV12-4 to TRBJ1-3; possible D gene TRBD1, 5 bases. The V end lost 6 bases, the J end lost 9 bases, and 12 bases lay between the germline ends. The CDR3 loop spans 12 amino acids. The CDR3 loop is CASSRSGGTIYF. The CDR3 bases are TGTGCCAGCAGCCGCTCCGGGGGCACCATATATTTT.

V usage is TRBV6-6 and J usage is TRBJ1-6; D not certain. Per the germline V gene, CDR1 is MNHNY and CDR2 is SVGAGI (reference sequence). This CDR3 contains 15 residues. V gave up 1 base and J gave up 9 bases, with 13 bases separating them. The CDR3 nucleotides are TGTGCCAGCAGTTACTGGCCCAGCAGCGGTTCACCCCTCCACTTT. Its protein product is CASSYWPSSGSPLHF.

The chain combines TRBV4-1 with TRBJ2-7, with TRBD1 matching over 9 bases. V was pared by 8 bases and J by 1 base, with 6 bases of the junction left unmatched. CDR1 is MGHRA, CDR2 YSYEKL, per germline. The CDR3 spans 14 residues. Written as DNA, the CDR3 is TGCGCCAGCCAACGAGACAGGGGGTCCTACGAGCAGTACTTC. Protein sequence: CASQRDRGSYEQYF.

The chain joins TRBV30 to TRBJ1-1, with 7 positions matching TRBD1. Trimming cost V 0 bases and J 2 bases; bases outside gene matches: 6. Germline-derived CDR1 and CDR2 are GTSNPN and SVGIG (reference sequence). The CDR3 runs to 15 residues. The CDR3 region has the DNA TGTGCCTGGAGTGTATATGCAGGGGGTAACACTGAAGCTTTCTTT. Protein sequence: CAWSVYAGGNTEAFF.

The sample holds a few counts of this clone. The chain links TRBV7-8 to TRBJ1-3, with 8 nucleotides matching TRBD1. The V gene end was trimmed by 3 bases and the J gene end by 0 bases; junction bases not matched to a gene: 1. Germline CDR1 and CDR2: SGHVS and FQNEAQ. The length of the CDR3 is 15 residues. CDR3 in amino acids: CASSLDRDSGNTIYF. CDR3 in DNA: TGTGCCAGCAGCTTGGACAGGGACTCTGGAAACACCATATATTTT.

The chain employs TRBV29-1 and TRBJ2-5; perhaps TRBD1 as D (6 bases). The germline V and J ends were trimmed by 0 bases and 2 bases, with 10 bases remaining between them. The CDR3 has 14 residues. Germline V CDR1 and CDR2: SQVTM, ANQGSEA. Written as DNA, the CDR3 is TGCAGCGTTGAAGAATGGACAGCACAAGAGACCCAGTACTTC. It codes for CSVEEWTAQETQYF.

The V and J genes are TRBV7-2 and TRBJ2-1, with 10 bases aligning to TRBD2. V lost 1 base, J lost 12 bases, and 12 bases stayed unmatched. From germline, CDR1 is SGHTA and CDR2 FQGNSA. The CDR3 length is 16 residues. CDR3 sequence (DNA): TGTGCCAGCAGCTTAGAGGGACCTAGCGGGGGCTCGTCGCAGTTCTTC. It specifies CASSLEGPSGGSSQFF.